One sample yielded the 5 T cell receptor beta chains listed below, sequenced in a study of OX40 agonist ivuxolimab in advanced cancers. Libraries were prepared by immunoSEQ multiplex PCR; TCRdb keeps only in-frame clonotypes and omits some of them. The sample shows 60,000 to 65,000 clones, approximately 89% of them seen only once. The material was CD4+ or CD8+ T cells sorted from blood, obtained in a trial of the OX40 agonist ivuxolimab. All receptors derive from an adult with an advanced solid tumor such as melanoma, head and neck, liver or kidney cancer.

The CDR3 bases are TGTGCCTGGCAATTCCTAGCGGACCCGGGGGGGACGCAGTATTTT. Translated: CAWQFLADPGGTQYF. The rearrangement joins TRBV30 to TRBJ2-3; TRBD2 agrees at 8 bases. The germline CDR1 and CDR2 sequences are GTSNPN and SVGIG (reference sequence). Trimming took 5 bases from V and 9 from J; bases not matched to a gene: 16. CDR3 length: 15 amino acids.

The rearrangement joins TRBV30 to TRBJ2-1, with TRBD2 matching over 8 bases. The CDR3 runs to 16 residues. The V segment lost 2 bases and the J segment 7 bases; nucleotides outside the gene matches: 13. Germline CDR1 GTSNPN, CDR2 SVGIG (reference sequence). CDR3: CAWSSPGLVVLNEQFF. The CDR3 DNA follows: TGTGCCTGGAGTTCTCCGGGACTAGTGGTCCTTAATGAGCAGTTCTTC. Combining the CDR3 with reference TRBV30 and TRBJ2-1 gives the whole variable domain SQTIHQWPATLVQPVGSPLSLECTVEGTSNPNLYWYRQAAGRGLQLLFYSVGIGQISSEVPQNLSASRPQDRQFILSSKKLLLSDSGFYLCAWSSPGLVVLNEQFFGPGTRLTVL.

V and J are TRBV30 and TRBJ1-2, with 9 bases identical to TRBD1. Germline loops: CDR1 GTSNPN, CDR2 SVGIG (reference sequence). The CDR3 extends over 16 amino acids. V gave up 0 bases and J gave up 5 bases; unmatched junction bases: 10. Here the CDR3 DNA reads TGTGCCTGGAGTGTACTCGAGACAGGGGGTTTGTATGGCTACACCTTC. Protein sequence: CAWSVLETGGLYGYTF.

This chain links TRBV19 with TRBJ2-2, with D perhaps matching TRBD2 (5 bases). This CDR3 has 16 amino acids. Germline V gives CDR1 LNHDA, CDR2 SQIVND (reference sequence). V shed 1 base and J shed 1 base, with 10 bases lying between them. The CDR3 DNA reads TGTGCCAGTAGTATAGGGCGCAGCGGGAACACCGGGGAGCTGTTTTTT. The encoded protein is CASSIGRSGNTGELFF.

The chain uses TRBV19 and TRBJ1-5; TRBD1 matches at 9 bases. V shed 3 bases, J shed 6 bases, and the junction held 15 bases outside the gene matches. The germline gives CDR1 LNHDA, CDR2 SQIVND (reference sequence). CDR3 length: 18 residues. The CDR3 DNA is TGTGCCAGTAGTATTAGGGGGGTGGGACAGGGTATTACTCAGCCCCAGCATTTT. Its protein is CASSIRGVGQGITQPQHF.